What follows is one T cell receptor beta chain and its context. Germline V gene data show CDR1 as MNHEY and CDR2 as SVGAGI. V was pared by 6 bases and J by 3 bases, with 4 bases of the junction left unmatched. This CDR3 comprises 14 residues. The data originate from a study of T cell repertoires in cytomegalovirus infection. MiXCR was run by TCRdb on the reads, yielding one entry per CDR3 protein. Of some 180,000 distinct CDR3 sequences listed, approximately 18% are singletons. The gene calls are TRBV6-5 and TRBJ1-5; 8 bases align to TRBD1. This sequence originates from a human donor in good health (CMV status not recorded). Some clones in this sample may be carry-over from other donors' samples. The sample consisted of CD8+ T cells from PBMCs. The chain's CDR3 is CASSEGQDNQPQHF. CDR3 sequence (DNA): TGTGCCAGCAGCGAGGGACAGGACAATCAGCCCCAGCATTTT.